The present entry profiles one T cell receptor (beta chain) with its context. What it recognizes is unknown. This sample was included in a study of shared clonotypes between healthy human individuals. Study as a whole: Researchers assigned three CD4 naive, three CD4 memory, two CD8 naive and one CD8 memory plate to each donor. Notes on the study in general: A handful of donors had 4% to 5% of their naive CD4 clonotypes in common. Relative to their counterparts shared across all four donors, non-shared clonotypes exhibited diminished generation probabilities.

TCRdb's copy holds only in-frame clones and misses some; the assay was immunoSEQ multiplex PCR. The data hold hundreds of thousands of clones, with 90% to 96% observed a single time. The TCR comes from a woman aged 25 to 39 in good health. The specimen was naive CD4+ T cells sorted from blood. Subset meaning: CD45RA+ positively selected.

The CDR3, as DNA: TGTGCCAGCAGCCCTTGGGGTAGCGGAGATACGCAGTATTTT. Translating gives CASSPWGSGDTQYF. V and J are TRBV6-6 and TRBJ2-3; maybe TRBD2 (6 bases). Looked up from germline, CDR1 is MNHNY and CDR2 is SVGAGI (reference sequence). The CDR3 contains 14 residues. The V gene lost 6 bases and the J gene lost 5 bases, with 15 bases spanning the gap.